The 13 T cell receptor beta chains below all came from one sample that was sequenced in a study of Ad26.COV2.S vaccination and SARS-CoV-2 variants. Treatment specified: approximately 18 received Ad26.COV2.S at low or high dose, single or two shots; several received placebo; per-sample allocation not given. The investigators took samples on day 63 after the first vaccine or placebo injection. Generated by immunoSEQ multiplex PCR, the TCRdb table keeps only in-frame clones and is missing some. The table shows around 450,000 clones, with 89% occurring only once. Source: peripheral blood, taken in a trial of Ad26.COV2.S vaccine versus placebo. These receptor sequences come from a person between 18 and 65 years old who received the Ad26.COV2.S COVID-19 vaccine or a placebo.

The V gene is TRBV11-3, the J gene TRBJ2-5, with D unresolved. The germline CDR1 and CDR2 sequences are SGHNT and YENEEA. V was trimmed by 1 base and J by 3 bases, leaving 6 bases between them. This CDR3 is 13 amino acids long. CDR3: CASSLGTEETQYF. CDR3 DNA sequence: TGTGCCAGCAGCTTAGGAACCGAAGAGACCCAGTACTTC.

The chain couples TRBV4-2 to TRBJ2-1; TRBD2 matches at 7 bases. The CDR3 has 16 residues. Trimming at V came to 1 base and at J to 1 base, leaving 4 bases not matched to a gene. The germline CDR1 and CDR2 sequences are LGHNA and YNFKEQ. CDR3 sequence (DNA): TGTGCCAGCAGCCAAGGTCCGGGGGGATCCTACAATGAGCAGTTCTTC. Amino acid sequence: CASSQGPGGSYNEQFF.

V gene TRBV6-5 combines with J gene TRBJ1-2; tentatively, D is TRBD1 (6 bases). The CDR3 totals 14 residues. Germline V gene sequence: CDR1 MNHEY, CDR2 SVGAGI. V lost 8 bases and J lost 6, with 19 bases in between. The CDR3 DNA reads as TGTGCCAGCGCCGAAACAGGGAGGAAGGATGGCTACACCTTC. The encoded protein is CASAETGRKDGYTF.

V gene TRBV4-3 combines with J gene TRBJ1-5; weak D call: TRBD1 (6 bases). The CDR3 is made up of 16 amino acids. V was shortened by 0 bases and J by 6 bases, with 15 bases between the two germline ends. CDR1 and CDR2 (germline): LGHNA, YSLEER. The CDR3 region has the DNA TGCGCCAGCAGCCAAGATCGGGGGCCCCCAGGTCAGCCCCAGCATTTT. As protein: CASSQDRGPPGQPQHF.

The chain links TRBV5-5 to TRBJ2-7, with a weak D call TRBD1 (7 bases). Germline assignment: CDR1 SGHKS and CDR2 YYEKEE (reference sequence). The V and J ends lost 0 bases and 3 bases respectively, with 13 bases between them. The CDR3 consists of 15 residues. Here the CDR3 DNA reads TGTGCCAGCAGCTTGGACGGACAGGACTACTACGAGCAGTACTTC. Encoded protein: CASSLDGQDYYEQYF.

V is TRBV9 and J is TRBJ2-4; TRBD2 agrees at 9 bases. This CDR3 region has 16 residues. From germline, CDR1 is SGDLS and CDR2 YYNGEE. The V and J ends lost 3 bases and 7 bases, in that order; junction bases with no gene match: 11. This chain's CDR3 is CASSAGSGSFANIQYF. The CDR3 DNA sequence: TGTGCCAGCAGCGCAGGTAGCGGGAGCTTTGCGAACATTCAGTACTTC.

This chain joins TRBV5-1 and TRBJ1-3; D ambiguous. CDR3 length: 14 residues. Germline V gives CDR1 SGHRS, CDR2 YFSETQ. V gave up 4 bases and J gave up 3 bases, with 11 bases separating them. Here the CDR3 reads CASSPNLIGNTIYF. DNA of the CDR3: TGCGCCAGCAGCCCAAACCTAATTGGAAACACCATATATTTT.

This chain uses TRBV30 with TRBJ1-2, with D maybe TRBD1 (6 bases). Looked up from germline, CDR1 is GTSNPN and CDR2 is SVGIG (reference sequence). Trimming left V 0 bases short and J 0 bases short, with 8 bases between. The CDR3 is 14 residues long. CDR3: CAWSVYRANYGYTF. Written as DNA, the CDR3 is TGTGCCTGGAGTGTATACAGGGCTAACTATGGCTACACCTTC. The full variable domain, its missing parts supplied by reference TRBV30 and TRBJ1-2, is SQTIHQWPATLVQPVGSPLSLECTVEGTSNPNLYWYRQAAGRGLQLLFYSVGIGQISSEVPQNLSASRPQDRQFILSSKKLLLSDSGFYLCAWSVYRANYGYTFGSGTRLTVV.

V and J are TRBV4-1 and TRBJ2-1, with D possibly being TRBD2 (5 bases). Trimming stripped 5 bases from V and 3 bases from J, with 14 bases between. This CDR3 region has 15 residues. Germline loops: CDR1 MGHRA, CDR2 YSYEKL. The CDR3: CASSDPPRGYNEQFF. The CDR3 DNA reads as TGCGCCAGCAGCGACCCCCCACGGGGCTACAATGAGCAGTTCTTC.

The CDR3 is CASSQELETGVGEKLFF. DNA of the CDR3: TGCGCCAGCAGCCAAGAGCTCGAGACAGGGGTTGGCGAAAAACTGTTTTTT. The rearrangement links TRBV4-3 to TRBJ1-4; 8 nucleotides line up with TRBD1. Germline assignment: CDR1 LGHNA and CDR2 YSLEER. Trimming at V came to 0 bases and at J to 8 bases, leaving 11 bases not matched to a gene. CDR3 length: 17 amino acids.

The rearrangement links TRBV7-8 to TRBJ2-3; D remains unclear. Germline V gives CDR1 SGHVS, CDR2 FQNEAQ. V gave up 3 bases and J gave up 2 bases, with 9 bases separating them. CDR3 length: 14 residues. Here the CDR3 reads CASSLAGITDTQYF. CDR3 coding DNA: TGTGCCAGCAGCTTGGCAGGAATCACAGATACGCAGTATTTT.

V usage is TRBV3-1 (or the pseudogene TRBV3-2) and J usage is TRBJ2-1; 7 nucleotides match TRBD1. This CDR3 region has 16 residues. Germline V gives CDR1 LGHDT, CDR2 YNNKEL (reference sequence). Losses at the gene ends were 0 bases for V and 2 bases for J; bases not matched to a gene: 4. CDR3 in DNA: TGTGCCAGCAGCCAAGACGTACAGGGGACCTACAATGAGCAGTTCTTC. Its translation: CASSQDVQGTYNEQFF.

This chain links TRBV10-3 with TRBJ2-3; D perhaps matches TRBD2 (6 bases). The germline gives CDR1 ENHRY, CDR2 SYGVKD. This CDR3 has 17 residues. Trimming shortened V by 2 bases and J by 0 bases, and 15 bases separated the two germline ends. The CDR3 loop reads CAISEPGTPSSTDTQYF. DNA for the CDR3: TGTGCCATCAGTGAGCCGGGGACTCCTTCTAGCACAGATACGCAGTATTTT.